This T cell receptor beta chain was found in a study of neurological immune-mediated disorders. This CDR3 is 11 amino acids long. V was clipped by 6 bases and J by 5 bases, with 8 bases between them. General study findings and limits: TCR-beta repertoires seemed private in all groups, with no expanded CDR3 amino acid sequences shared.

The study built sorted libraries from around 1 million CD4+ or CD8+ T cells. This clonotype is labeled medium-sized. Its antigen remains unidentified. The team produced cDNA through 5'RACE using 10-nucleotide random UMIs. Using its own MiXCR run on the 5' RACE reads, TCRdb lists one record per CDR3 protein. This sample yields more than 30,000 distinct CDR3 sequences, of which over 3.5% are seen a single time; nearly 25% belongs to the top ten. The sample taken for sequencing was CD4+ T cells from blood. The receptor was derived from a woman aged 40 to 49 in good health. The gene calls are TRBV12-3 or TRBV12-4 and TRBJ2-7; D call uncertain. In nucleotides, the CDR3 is TGTGCCAGCAGCGCCTTGGACGAGCAGTACTTC. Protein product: CASSALDEQYF.